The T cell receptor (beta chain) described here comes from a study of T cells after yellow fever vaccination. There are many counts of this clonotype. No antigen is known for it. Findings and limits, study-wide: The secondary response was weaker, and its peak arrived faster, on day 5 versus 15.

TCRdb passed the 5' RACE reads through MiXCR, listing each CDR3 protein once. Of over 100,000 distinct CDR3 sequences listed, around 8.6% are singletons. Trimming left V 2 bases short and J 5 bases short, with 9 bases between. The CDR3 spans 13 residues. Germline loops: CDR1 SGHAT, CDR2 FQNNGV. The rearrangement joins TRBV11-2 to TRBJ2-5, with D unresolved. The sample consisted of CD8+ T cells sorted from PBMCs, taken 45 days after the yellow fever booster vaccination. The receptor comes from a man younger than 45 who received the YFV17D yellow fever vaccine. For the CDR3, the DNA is TGTGCCAGCAGCTTAATAACTACCGAGACCCAGTACTTC. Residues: CASSLITTETQYF. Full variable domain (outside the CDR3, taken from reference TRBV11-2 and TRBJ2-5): EAGVAQSPRYKIIEKRQSVAFWCNPISGHATLYWYQQILGQGPKLLIQFQNNGVVDDSQLPKDRFSAERLKGVDSTLKIQPAKLEDSAVYLCASSLITTETQYFGPGTRLLVL.